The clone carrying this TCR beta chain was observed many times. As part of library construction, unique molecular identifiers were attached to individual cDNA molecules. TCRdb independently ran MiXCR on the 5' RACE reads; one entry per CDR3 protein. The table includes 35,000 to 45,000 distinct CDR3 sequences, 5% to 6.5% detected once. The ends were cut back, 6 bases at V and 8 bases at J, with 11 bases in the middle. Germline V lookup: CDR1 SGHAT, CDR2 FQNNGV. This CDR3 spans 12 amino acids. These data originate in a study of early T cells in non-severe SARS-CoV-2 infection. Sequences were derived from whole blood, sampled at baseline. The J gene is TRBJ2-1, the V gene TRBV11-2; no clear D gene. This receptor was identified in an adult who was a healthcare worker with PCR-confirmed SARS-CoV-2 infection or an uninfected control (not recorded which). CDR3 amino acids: CASSGLTDEQFF. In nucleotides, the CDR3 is TGTGCCAGCAGTGGTCTCACGGATGAGCAGTTCTTC. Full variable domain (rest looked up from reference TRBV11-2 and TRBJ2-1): EAGVAQSPRYKIIEKRQSVAFWCNPISGHATLYWYQQILGQGPKLLIQFQNNGVVDDSQLPKDRFSAERLKGVDSTLKIQPAKLEDSAVYLCASSGLTDEQFFGPGTRLTVL.